This T cell receptor (beta chain) originates from a study of T cell repertoires in cytomegalovirus infection. The overall study: Alongside well-studied HLA-B-restricted CMV epitopes, recently identified HLA-C-restricted CMV epitopes were also used.

This clonotype was seen a handful of times. No antigen is known for it. TCRdb redid the calling of the reads with MiXCR, one entry per CDR3 protein. The sample records 200,000 to 250,000 distinct CDR3 sequences, approximately 38% being singletons. Germline V CDR1 and CDR2: LGHNA, YNFKEQ. CDR3 length: 14 residues. V lost 2 bases to trimming and J lost 3 bases, with 8 bases between them. This chain connects TRBV4-2 to TRBJ2-4, with D possibly being TRBD1 or TRBD2 (6 bases each). This specimen was CD8+ T cells from cultured PBMCs, taken from culture after CMV antigen stimulation. This clonotype was sampled from a human donor in good health (CMV status not recorded). Some clones in this sample may be carry-over from other donors' samples. The CDR3 region is CASSQRGVKNIQYF. The CDR3 DNA is TGTGCCAGCAGCCAAAGGGGGGTCAAAAACATTCAGTACTTC.